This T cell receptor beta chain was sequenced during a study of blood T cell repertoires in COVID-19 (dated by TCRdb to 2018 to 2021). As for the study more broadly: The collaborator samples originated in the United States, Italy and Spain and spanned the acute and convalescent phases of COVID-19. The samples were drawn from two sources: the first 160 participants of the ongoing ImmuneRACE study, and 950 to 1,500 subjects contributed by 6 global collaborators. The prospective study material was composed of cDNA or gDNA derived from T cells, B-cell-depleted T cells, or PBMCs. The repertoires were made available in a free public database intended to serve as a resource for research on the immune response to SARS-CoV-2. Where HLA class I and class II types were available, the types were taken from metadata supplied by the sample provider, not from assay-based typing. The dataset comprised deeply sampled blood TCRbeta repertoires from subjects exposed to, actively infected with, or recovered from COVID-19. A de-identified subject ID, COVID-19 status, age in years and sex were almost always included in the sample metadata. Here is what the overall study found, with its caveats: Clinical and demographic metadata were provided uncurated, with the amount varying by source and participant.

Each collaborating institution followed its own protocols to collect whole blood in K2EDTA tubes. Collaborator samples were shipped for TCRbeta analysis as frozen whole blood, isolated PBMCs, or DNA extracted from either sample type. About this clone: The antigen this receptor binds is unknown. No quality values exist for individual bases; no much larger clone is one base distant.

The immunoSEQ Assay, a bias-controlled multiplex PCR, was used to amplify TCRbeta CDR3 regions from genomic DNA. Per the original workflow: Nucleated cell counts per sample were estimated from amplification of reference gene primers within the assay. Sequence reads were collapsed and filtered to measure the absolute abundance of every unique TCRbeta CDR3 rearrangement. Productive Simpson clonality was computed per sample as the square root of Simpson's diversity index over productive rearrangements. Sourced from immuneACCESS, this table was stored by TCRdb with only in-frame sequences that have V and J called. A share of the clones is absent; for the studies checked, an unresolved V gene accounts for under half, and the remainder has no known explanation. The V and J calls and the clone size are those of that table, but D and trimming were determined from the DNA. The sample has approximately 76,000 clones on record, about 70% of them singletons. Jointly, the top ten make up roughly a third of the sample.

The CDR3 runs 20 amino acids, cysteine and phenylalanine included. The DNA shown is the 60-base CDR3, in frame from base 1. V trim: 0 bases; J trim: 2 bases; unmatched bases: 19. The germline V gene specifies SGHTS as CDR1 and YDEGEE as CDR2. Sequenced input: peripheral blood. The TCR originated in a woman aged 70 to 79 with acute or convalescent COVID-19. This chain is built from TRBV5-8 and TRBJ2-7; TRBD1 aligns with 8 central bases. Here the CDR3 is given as CASSLGSITLRDRSPYEQYF. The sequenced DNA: TGTGCCAGCAGCTTGGGGAGCATTACTCTCCGGGACAGGAGTCCCTACGAGCAGTACTTC.